The entry below gives a single TCR beta chain sequence along with its context. PCR employed 60 Vbeta and 13 Jbeta primers. TCRdb keeps only in-frame clones here, not all; method: immunoSEQ multiplex PCR. This table holds 150,000 to 250,000 clones. The CDR3 is 13 residues long. Trimming shortened V by 0 bases and J by 7 bases, and 5 bases separated the two germline ends. Germline V gene data show CDR1 as SGDLS and CDR2 as YYNGEE. This record belongs to a study of cytomegalovirus exposure and HLA in healthy donors. Specimen: PBMCs. The receptor's source is a boy aged 10-17 years in good health and CMV-seronegative. The rearrangement joins TRBV9 to TRBJ1-6; D uncertain. DNA of the CDR3: TGTGCCAGCAGCGTAGTTCTGAATTCACCCCTCCACTTT. It translates to CASSVVLNSPLHF.